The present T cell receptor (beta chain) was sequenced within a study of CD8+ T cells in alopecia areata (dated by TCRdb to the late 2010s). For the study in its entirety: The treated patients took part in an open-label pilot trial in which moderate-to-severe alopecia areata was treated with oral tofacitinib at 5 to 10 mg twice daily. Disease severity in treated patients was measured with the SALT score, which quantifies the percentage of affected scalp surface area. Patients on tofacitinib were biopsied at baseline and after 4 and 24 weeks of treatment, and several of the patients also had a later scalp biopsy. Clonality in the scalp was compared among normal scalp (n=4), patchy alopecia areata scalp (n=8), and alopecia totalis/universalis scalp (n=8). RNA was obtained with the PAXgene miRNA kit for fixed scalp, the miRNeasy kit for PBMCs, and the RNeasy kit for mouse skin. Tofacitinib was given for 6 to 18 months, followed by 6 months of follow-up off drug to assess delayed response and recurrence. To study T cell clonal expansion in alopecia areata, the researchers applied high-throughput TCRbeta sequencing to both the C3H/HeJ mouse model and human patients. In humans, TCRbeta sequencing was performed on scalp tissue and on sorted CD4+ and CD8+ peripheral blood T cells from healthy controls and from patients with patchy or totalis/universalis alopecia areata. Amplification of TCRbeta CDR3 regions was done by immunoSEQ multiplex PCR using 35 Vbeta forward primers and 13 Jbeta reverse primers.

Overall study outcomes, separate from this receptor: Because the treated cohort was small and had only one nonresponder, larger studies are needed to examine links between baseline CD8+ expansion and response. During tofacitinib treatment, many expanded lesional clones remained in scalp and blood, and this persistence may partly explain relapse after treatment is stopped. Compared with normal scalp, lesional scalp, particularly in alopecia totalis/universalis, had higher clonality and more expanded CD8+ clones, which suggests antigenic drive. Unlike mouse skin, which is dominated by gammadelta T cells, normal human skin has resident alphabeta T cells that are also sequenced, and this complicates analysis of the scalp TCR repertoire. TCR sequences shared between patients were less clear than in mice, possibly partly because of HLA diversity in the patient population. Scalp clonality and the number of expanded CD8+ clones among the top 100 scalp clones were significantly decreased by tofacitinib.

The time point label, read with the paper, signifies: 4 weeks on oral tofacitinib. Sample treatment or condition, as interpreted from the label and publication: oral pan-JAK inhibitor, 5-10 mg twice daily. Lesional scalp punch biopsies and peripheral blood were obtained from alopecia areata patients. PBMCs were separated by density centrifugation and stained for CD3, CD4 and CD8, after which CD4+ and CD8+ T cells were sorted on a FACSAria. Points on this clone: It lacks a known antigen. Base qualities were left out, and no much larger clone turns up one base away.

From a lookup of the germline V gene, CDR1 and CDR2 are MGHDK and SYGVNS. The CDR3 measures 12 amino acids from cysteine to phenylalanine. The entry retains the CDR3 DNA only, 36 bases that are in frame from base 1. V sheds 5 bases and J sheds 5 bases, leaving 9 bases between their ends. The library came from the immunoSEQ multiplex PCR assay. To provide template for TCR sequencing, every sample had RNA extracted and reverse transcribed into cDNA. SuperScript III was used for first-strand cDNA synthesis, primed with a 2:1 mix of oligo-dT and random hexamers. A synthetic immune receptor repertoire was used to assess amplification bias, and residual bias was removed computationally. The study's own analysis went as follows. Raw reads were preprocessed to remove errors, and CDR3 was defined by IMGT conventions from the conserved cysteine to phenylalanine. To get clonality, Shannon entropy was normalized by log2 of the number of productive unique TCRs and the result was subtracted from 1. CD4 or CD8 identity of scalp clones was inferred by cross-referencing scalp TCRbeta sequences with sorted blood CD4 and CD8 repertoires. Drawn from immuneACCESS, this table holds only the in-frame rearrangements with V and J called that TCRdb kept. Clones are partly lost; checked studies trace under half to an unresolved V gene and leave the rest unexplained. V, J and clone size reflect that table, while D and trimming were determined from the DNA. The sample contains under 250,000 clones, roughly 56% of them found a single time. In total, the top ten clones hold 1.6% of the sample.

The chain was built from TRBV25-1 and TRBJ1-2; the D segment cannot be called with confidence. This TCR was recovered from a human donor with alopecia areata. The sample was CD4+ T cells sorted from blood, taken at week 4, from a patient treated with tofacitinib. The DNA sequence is TGTGCCAGCAGTTTGGGGTTATATGGCTACACCTTC. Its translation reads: CASSLGLYGYTF.